Below are 20 T cell receptor delta chains sequenced from a single sample in a study of gamma-delta chains in newborns, infants, children. TCRdb re-called the reads via CATT. This table has 2,500 to 3,000 delta-chain clones, 1.1% appearing once. The specimen was blood. The receptor source for this set is a child who was a newborn, infant or young child, either healthy, febrile or measles-vaccinated (not recorded which).

Regarding this clone: This DNA's translation differs at residue 7 from TCRdb's protein, which comes from a much larger clone; a read error is likely, and the protein shown is translated from the DNA. The J gene is TRDJ3, the V gene TRDV2, with 7 positions matching TRDD3. The V and J ends lost 0 bases and 0 bases, in that order; junction bases with no gene match: 4. CDR3 length: 18 amino acids. Per germline, CDR1 GEAIGNYY and CDR2 EKD. DNA for the CDR3: TGTGCCTGTGACACCGTTAGGGGATACTCCTGGGACACCCGACAGATGTTTTTC. It codes for CACDTVRGYSWDTRQMFF.

About this clone: With only one base between it and a far larger clone, this is likely a read error. The chain combines TRDV2 with TRDJ3; 11 bases match TRDD3. CDR3 length equals 19 residues. Germline V gene data show CDR1 as GEAIGNYY and CDR2 as EKD. CDR3 loop: CACDPLLGDNPWGTRQMFF. The CDR3 bases are TGTGCCTGTGACCCATTACTGGGGGATAATCCCTGGGGCACCCGACAGATGTTTTTC.

This clone was picked up a small number of times. This likely reflects a read error, since a far larger clone is one base away. This CDR3 is also generated by other DNA sequences in the sample. The chain has TRDV2 and TRDJ3; TRDD3 aligns across 9 bases. CDR1 GEAIGNYY and CDR2 EKD come from the germline V gene. CDR3 length: 16 amino acids. The ends lost 0 bases at V and 7 bases at J; junction bases unmatched: 3. The CDR3 DNA is TGTGCCTGTGACACCTGGGGGATAGCAGACACCCGACAGATGTTTTTC. It codes for CACDTWGIADTRQMFF.

The sample holds a few counts of this clone. The mismatch at residue 9 between this DNA's translation and the TCRdb protein of a much larger clone likely reflects a read error; the protein shown is translated from the DNA. The chain employs TRDV2 and TRDJ1; 7 bases are shared with TRDD3. There are 14 residues in the CDR3. J lost 3 bases, V lost 2 bases, and 5 bases had no gene match. Germline assignment: CDR1 GEAIGNYY and CDR2 EKD. The CDR3 DNA reads TGTGCCTGTGACAAGCTGGGGGCCCCCGATAAACTCATCTTT. Amino acids: CACDKLGAPDKLIF.

This clone was counted a few times. V and J are TRDV2 and TRDJ3; 11 positions match TRDD3. The CDR3 is 19 amino acids. The V gene end was trimmed by 3 bases and the J gene end by 0 bases; junction bases not matched to a gene: 6. CDR1 GEAIGNYY and CDR2 EKD come from the germline V gene. CDR3 amino acids: CACDVLGDNGSWDTRQMFF. CDR3 DNA sequence: TGTGCCTGTGACGTACTGGGGGATAACGGCTCCTGGGACACCCGACAGATGTTTTTC.

This clone was found many times. A read error is the likely source, as a far larger clone sits one nucleotide away. The sample carries other DNA sequences with the same CDR3. This chain uses TRDV2 with TRDJ3; 10 bases agree with TRDD3. CDR1 and CDR2 (germline): GEAIGNYY, EKD. This CDR3 is 17 amino acids long. The DNA of the CDR3 is TGTGCCTGCGACAAACTGGGGGATTACTGGGACACCCGACAGATGTTTTTC. Protein: CACDKLGDYWDTRQMFF.

This clone was recorded at least ten times. TCRdb's protein for this DNA is that of a much larger clone and differs from the translation at residue 8, likely a read error; the protein shown is the DNA translation. The chain recombines TRDV2 with TRDJ1, with TRDD3 matching over 8 bases. The V gene's germline CDR1 is GEAIGNYY and CDR2 EKD. The CDR3 covers 14 residues. The junction had 10 bases not matched to a gene; V was cut back by 3 bases and J by 8 bases. The CDR3 region is CACDVLGAKNKLIF. CDR3 bases: TGTGCCTGTGACGTACTGGGGGCTAAGAACAAACTCATCTTT.

This clone is categorized as medium-sized. A far larger clone is just one base off, so this is likely a read error. This chain joins TRDV2 and TRDJ1, with 7 bases identical to TRDD3. The CDR3 loop spans 14 amino acids. CDR1 and CDR2 (germline): GEAIGNYY, EKD. After removal of 5 bases from V and 2 bases from J, the junction contained 7 bases not matched to a gene. This CDR3 reads CACGKWGKTDKLIF. For the CDR3, the DNA is TGTGCCTGTGGCAAATGGGGGAAGACCGATAAACTCATCTTT.

As regards this clone: It differs at one base from a far larger clone, so likely a read error. The sample contains more than one DNA sequence encoding this CDR3. CDR3 coding DNA: TGTGCCTGTGATGTACTGGGGGTTCGCCGACCTAGCTCCTGGGACACCCGACAGATGTTTTTC. Its translation: CACDVLGVRRPSSWDTRQMFF. The chain has TRDV2 and TRDJ3, with TRDD3 matching over 8 bases. Germline V gives CDR1 GEAIGNYY, CDR2 EKD. This CDR3 region has 21 residues. With V trimmed by 4 bases and J by 0 bases, 16 bases remained unmatched.

Note on this clone: The protein recorded in TCRdb matches a much larger clone and deviates from this DNA's translation at residue 6, suggesting a read error; the protein here is obtained by translating the DNA. In the same sample, other DNA sequences code for this CDR3. V usage is TRDV2 and J usage is TRDJ2; 10 positions agree with TRDD3. Per germline, CDR1 GEAIGNYY and CDR2 EKD. The CDR3 spans 16 residues. The J segment lost 0 bases and the V segment lost 0 bases, leaving 0 bases of the junction unmatched. The CDR3 is CACDTLGDTLTAQLFF. Written as DNA, the CDR3 is TGTGCCTGTGACACCCTGGGGGATACTTTGACAGCACAACTCTTCTTT.

There are a few counts of this clone. A read error is likely here: a far larger clone is one base away. This specimen includes other DNA sequences encoding the same CDR3. The rearrangement joins TRDV2 to TRDJ3; the match to TRDD3 covers 9 bases. CDR3 length equals 18 residues. CDR1 GEAIGNYY and CDR2 EKD come from the germline V gene. The CDR3 coding sequence is TGTGCCTGTGACACTGGGGGATATGGCTCCTGGGACACCCGACAGATGTTCTTC. Amino acid sequence: CACDTGGYGSWDTRQMFF.

This clone is termed large. Other DNA sequences in this specimen translate into the identical CDR3. V and J are TRDV2 and TRDJ3; TRDD3 agrees at 10 bases. Germline V gene sequence: CDR1 GEAIGNYY, CDR2 EKD. This CDR3 has 17 residues. With 3 bases clipped from V and 2 bases from J, the junction kept 3 bases outside the gene matches. CDR3 amino acids: CACDVLGDTWDTRQMFF. In DNA, the CDR3 is TGTGCCTGTGACGTGCTGGGGGATACCTGGGACACCCGACAGATGTTTTTC.

This clone was detected only a few times. TCRdb has a much larger clone's protein, which differs at residue 11 from the translation of this DNA, likely because of a read error; what is shown is the protein translated from the DNA. Additional DNA sequences in this sample encode the identical CDR3. V usage is TRDV2 and J usage is TRDJ1, with TRDD3 matching 7 bases. CDR3 length: 14 residues. Germline V CDR1 and CDR2: GEAIGNYY, EKD. CDR3 nucleotide sequence: TGTGCCTGTGACAAATGGGGGAAGACCGATAGACTCATCTTT. Encoded protein: CACDKWGKTDRLIF.

This clone was detected many times. A far larger clone differs by one base, so this is likely a read error. V and J are TRDV2 and TRDJ3; maybe TRDD3 (6 bases). The CDR3 covers 18 residues. The germline CDR1 and CDR2 sequences are GEAIGNYY and EKD. The germline V and J ends were trimmed by 0 bases and 2 bases, with 13 bases remaining between them. DNA of the CDR3: TGTGCCTGTGACACCTGGGGGTCGAGCCCCTGGGACACCCGACAGATGTTTTTC. This gives the protein CACDTWGSSPWDTRQMFF.

The sample holds many counts of this clone. A read error is the likely source, as a far larger clone sits one nucleotide away. The sample carries other DNA sequences with the same CDR3. The chain has TRDV2 and TRDJ2; 9 nucleotides align to TRDD3. This CDR3 has 15 amino acids. Germline V gene data show CDR1 as GEAIGNYY and CDR2 as EKD. The CDR3 bases are TGTGCCTGCGACATACTGGGGGATTTGACAGCACAACTCTTCTTT. It yields the protein CACDILGDLTAQLFF.

With respect to this clone: TCRdb assigns this DNA the protein of a much larger clone, which departs from its translation at residue 8; this likely reflects a read error, and the protein shown comes from translating the DNA. Other DNA sequences from this sample encode an identical CDR3 as well. This chain joins TRDV2 and TRDJ2; the match to TRDD3 covers 8 bases. Trimming at V came to 3 bases and at J to 5 bases, leaving 7 bases not matched to a gene. CDR1 and CDR2 (germline): GEAIGNYY, EKD. The CDR3 runs 15 residues. CDR3: CACDPLGAITAQLFF. DNA of the CDR3: TGTGCCTGTGACCCACTGGGGGCTATTACAGCACAACTCTTCTTT.

About this clone: This DNA translates differently at residue 8 from the TCRdb protein, which is that of a much larger clone; a read error is likely, and the protein shown is the DNA's own translation. Other DNA sequences from this sample encode an identical CDR3 as well. V is TRDV2 and J is TRDJ3; D is perhaps TRDD3 (5 bases). Trimming stripped 3 bases from V and 0 bases from J, with 23 bases between. The CDR3 runs 21 residues. Germline V gene sequence: CDR1 GEAIGNYY, CDR2 EKD. CDR3 DNA sequence: TGTGCCTGTGACCGGTACTGGAGGACACGTCTCAGCTCCTGGGACACCCGACAGATGTTTTTC. As protein: CACDRYWRTRLSSWDTRQMFF.

The sample holds a few counts of this clone. Translating this DNA gives a protein that differs at residue 13 from the TCRdb one, which belongs to a much larger clone; a read error is likely, and the protein shown is this translation. This chain connects TRDV2 to TRDJ3; 9 bases align to TRDD3. This CDR3 has 17 amino acids. Germline CDR1 is GEAIGNYY and CDR2 is EKD. In DNA form, the CDR3 reads TGTGCCTGTGACACCGTCGGGGGATACTGGGACACCCAACAGATGTTTTTC. Translating it yields CACDTVGGYWDTQQMFF.

This clone counts as medium-sized. One base separates it from a far larger clone, so it is likely a read error. The rearrangement uses TRDV2 and TRDJ1; 8 bases match TRDD3. The CDR3 sequence is 14 residues long. From germline, CDR1 is GEAIGNYY and CDR2 EKD. Trimming at V came to 2 bases and at J to 1 base, leaving 2 bases not matched to a gene. The CDR3 sequence is CACDILGATDKLIF. In DNA form, the CDR3 reads TGTGCCTGTGACATACTGGGGGCCACCGATAAACTCATCTTT.

This clone was detected a few times. The TCRdb protein, from a much larger clone, departs from this DNA's translation at residue 6, likely by read error; the protein shown derives from the DNA. This chain uses TRDV2 with TRDJ1; the match to TRDD3 covers 13 bases. The length of the CDR3 is 18 residues. The germline CDR1 and CDR2 sequences are GEAIGNYY and EKD. The ends lost 0 bases at V and 6 bases at J; junction bases unmatched: 12. The chain's CDR3 is CACDTATGGYALENKLIF. The CDR3, as DNA: TGTGCCTGTGACACCGCTACTGGGGGATACGCCCTAGAAAATAAACTCATCTTT.